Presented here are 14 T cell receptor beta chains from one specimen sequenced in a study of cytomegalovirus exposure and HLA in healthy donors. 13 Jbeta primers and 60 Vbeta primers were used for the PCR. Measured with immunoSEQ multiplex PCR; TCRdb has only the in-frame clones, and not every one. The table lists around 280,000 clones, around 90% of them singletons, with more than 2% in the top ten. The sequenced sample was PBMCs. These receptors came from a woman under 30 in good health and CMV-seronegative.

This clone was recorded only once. CDR3 in amino acids: CASSVMTDTQYF. The CDR3 DNA sequence: TGTGCCAGCAGCGTCATGACAGATACGCAGTATTTT. The chain joins TRBV9 to TRBJ2-3; D not resolved. Trimming stripped 2 bases from V and 3 bases from J, with 4 bases between. CDR1 is SGDLS, CDR2 YYNGEE, per germline. The CDR3 spans 12 residues.

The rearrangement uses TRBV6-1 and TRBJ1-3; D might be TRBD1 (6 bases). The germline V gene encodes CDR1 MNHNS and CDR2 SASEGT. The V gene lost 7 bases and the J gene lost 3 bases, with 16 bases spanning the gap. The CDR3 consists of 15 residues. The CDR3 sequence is CASTPAGAGGNTIYF. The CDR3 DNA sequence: TGTGCCAGCACACCGGCAGGGGCAGGTGGAAACACCATATATTTT.

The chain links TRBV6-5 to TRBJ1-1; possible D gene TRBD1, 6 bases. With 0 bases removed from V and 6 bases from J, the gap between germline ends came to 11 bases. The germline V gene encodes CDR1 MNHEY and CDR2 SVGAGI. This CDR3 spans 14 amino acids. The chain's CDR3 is CASSYSTGSPEAFF. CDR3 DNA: TGTGCCAGCAGTTACTCAACAGGGTCTCCTGAAGCTTTCTTT.

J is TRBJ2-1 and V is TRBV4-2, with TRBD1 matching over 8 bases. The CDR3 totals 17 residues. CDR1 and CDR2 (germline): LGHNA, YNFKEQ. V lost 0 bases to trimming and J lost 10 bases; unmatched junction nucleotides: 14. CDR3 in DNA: TGTGCCAGCAGCCAAGAATCGGGGCAGGGGGCGAATAACGAGCAGTTCTTC. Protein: CASSQESGQGANNEQFF.

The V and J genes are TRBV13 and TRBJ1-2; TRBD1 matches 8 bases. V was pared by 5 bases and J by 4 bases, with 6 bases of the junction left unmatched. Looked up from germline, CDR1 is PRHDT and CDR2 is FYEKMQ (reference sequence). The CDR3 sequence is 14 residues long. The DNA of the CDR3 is TGTGCCAGCAGCGCCGGACAGGGTGGCTATGGCTACACCTTC. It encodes CASSAGQGGYGYTF.

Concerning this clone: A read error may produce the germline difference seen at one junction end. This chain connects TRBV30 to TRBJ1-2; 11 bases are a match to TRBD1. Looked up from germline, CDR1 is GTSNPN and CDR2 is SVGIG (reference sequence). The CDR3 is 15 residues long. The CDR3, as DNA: TGTGCCTGGAGTTGGACAGGGGGCGGAGGCTATGACTACACCTTC. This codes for CAWSWTGGGGYDYTF.

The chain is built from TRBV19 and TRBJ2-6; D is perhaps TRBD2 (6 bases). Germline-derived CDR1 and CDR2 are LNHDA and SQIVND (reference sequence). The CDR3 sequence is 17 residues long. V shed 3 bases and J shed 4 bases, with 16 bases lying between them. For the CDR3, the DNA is TGTGCCAGTAGTATGGGTTTTACGGGGGTCGGGGCCAACGTCCTGACTTTC. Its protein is CASSMGFTGVGANVLTF.

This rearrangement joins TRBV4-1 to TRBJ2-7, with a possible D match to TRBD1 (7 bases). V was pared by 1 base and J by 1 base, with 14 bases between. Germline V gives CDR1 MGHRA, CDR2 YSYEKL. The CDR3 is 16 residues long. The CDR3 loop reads CASSQASAGQSYEQYF. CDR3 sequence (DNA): TGCGCCAGCAGCCAAGCGTCCGCGGGACAGTCCTACGAGCAGTACTTC.

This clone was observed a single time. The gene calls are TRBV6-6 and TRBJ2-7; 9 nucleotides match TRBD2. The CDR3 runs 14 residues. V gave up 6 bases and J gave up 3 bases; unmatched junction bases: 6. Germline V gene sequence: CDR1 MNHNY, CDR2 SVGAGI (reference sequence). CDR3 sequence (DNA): TGTGCCAGCAGCCAGCGGGGGGACCTCTACGAGCAGTACTTC. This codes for CASSQRGDLYEQYF.

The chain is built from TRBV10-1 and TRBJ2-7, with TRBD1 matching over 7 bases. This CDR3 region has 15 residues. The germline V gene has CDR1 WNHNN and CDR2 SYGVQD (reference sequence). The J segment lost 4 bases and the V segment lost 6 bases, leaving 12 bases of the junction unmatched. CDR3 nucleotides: TGCGCCAGCAGCCTGAGAACAGGGGCCGGTTACGAGCAGTACTTC. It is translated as CASSLRTGAGYEQYF.

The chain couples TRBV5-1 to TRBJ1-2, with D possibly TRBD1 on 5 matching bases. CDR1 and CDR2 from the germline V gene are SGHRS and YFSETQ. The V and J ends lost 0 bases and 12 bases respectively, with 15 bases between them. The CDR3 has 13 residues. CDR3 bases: TGCGCCAGCAGCTTGGAGCGGGGGGACGAGGACACCTTC. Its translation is CASSLERGDEDTF.

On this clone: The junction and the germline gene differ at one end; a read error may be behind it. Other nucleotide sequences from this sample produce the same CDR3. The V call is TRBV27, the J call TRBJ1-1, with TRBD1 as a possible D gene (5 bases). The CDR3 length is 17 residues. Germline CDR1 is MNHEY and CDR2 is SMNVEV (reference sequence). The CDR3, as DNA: TGTGCCAGCAGTTTATTCGGGAGAACAGGTCTAGGAACTGAAGCTTTCTTC. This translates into CASSLFGRTGLGTEAFF.

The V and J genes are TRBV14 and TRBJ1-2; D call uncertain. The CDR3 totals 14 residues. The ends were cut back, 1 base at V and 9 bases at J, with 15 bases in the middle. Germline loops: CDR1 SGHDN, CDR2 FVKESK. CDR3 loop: CASSQASVLSRYTF. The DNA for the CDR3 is TGTGCCAGCAGCCAAGCGAGTGTCCTTAGTCGCTACACCTTC.

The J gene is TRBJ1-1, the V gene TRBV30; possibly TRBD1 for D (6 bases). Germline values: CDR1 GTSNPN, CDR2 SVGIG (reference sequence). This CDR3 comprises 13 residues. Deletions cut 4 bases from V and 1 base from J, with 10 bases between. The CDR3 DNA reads TGTGCCTGGACTAAGGGACAGAACACTGAAGCTTTCTTT. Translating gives CAWTKGQNTEAFF.